The 28 T cell receptor beta chains presented below share a single source sample, sequenced in a study of shared clonotypes between healthy human individuals. Some clones are missing from TCRdb's copy, which holds only in-frame ones; the method was immunoSEQ multiplex PCR. The table shows some 320,000 clones, with more than 75% occurring only once. Sequenced material: memory CD8+ T cells sorted from blood. Noted subset: CD45RO+ cells pooled with CCR7-negative TemRA cells. These receptor sequences come from a man between 18 and 35 years old in good health.

V and J are TRBV13 and TRBJ2-7; a weak D match, TRBD1 (6 bases). The CDR3 totals 16 residues. V lost 6 bases and J 5 bases, leaving 23 bases between the germline ends. Germline CDR1 PRHDT, CDR2 FYEKMQ (reference sequence). CDR3 sequence: CASRVTVGTPWDEQYF. The CDR3 nucleotides read TGTGCCAGCAGGGTGACTGTCGGGACACCATGGGACGAGCAGTACTTC.

V gene TRBV10-2 combines with J gene TRBJ2-3; D may be TRBD1 or TRBD2 (5 bases each). This CDR3 has 16 amino acids. Trimming removed 0 bases at V and 3 bases at J, with 13 bases between. Germline V gene lookup returns CDR1 WSHSY and CDR2 SAAADI. Here the CDR3 DNA reads TGCGCCAGCAGTGAGTCTCTGAACTGGGGGACAGATACGCAGTATTTT. The encoded protein is CASSESLNWGTDTQYF.

The V gene is TRBV9, the J gene TRBJ2-7; tentative D call: TRBD1 (5 bases). Per germline, CDR1 SGDLS and CDR2 YYNGEE. V dropped 0 bases and J dropped 6 bases, with 13 bases sitting between them. This CDR3 contains 14 residues. CDR3: CASSVGDRCCEQYF. The CDR3 DNA follows: TGTGCCAGCAGCGTAGGCGACAGATGTTGCGAGCAGTACTTC.

The chain has TRBV6-1 and TRBJ1-6, with D tentatively TRBD1 (6 bases). The CDR3 runs 15 residues. Germline CDR1 MNHNS, CDR2 SASEGT. V was trimmed by 2 bases and J by 13 bases, leaving 18 bases between them. CDR3 sequence reads: CASSEFVRGKPPLHF. CDR3 in DNA: TGTGCCAGCAGTGAATTCGTCAGGGGCAAACCCCCCCTCCACTTT.

The gene calls are TRBV7-9 and TRBJ2-1; no clear D gene. Germline V gene data show CDR1 as SEHNR and CDR2 as FQNEAQ (reference sequence). CDR3 length: 11 residues. V dropped 7 bases and J dropped 10 bases, with 11 bases sitting between them. This chain's CDR3 is CASTHSEEQFF. The CDR3 DNA is TGTGCCAGCACTCACAGCGAGGAGCAGTTCTTC.

This chain uses TRBV29-1 with TRBJ2-5, with TRBD1 as a possible D gene (7 bases). V lost 6 bases and J lost 8, with 34 bases in between. The CDR3 has 18 residues. Per the germline V gene, CDR1 is SQVTM and CDR2 is ANQGSEA. In DNA form, the CDR3 reads TGCAGCGTGAGGGGACTCGGACAGGCAAATGTATTGTTCGAAACCCAGTACTTC. Protein product: CSVRGLGQANVLFETQYF.

V gene TRBV7-3 combines with J gene TRBJ2-1; TRBD1 agrees at 10 bases. Germline V lookup: CDR1 SGHTA, CDR2 FQGTGA. J lost 4 bases, V lost 5 bases, and 5 bases had no gene match. The CDR3 has 15 residues. CDR3 residues: CASSPGQGVYNEQFF. CDR3 nucleotides: TGTGCCAGCAGCCCAGGACAGGGGGTATACAATGAGCAGTTCTTC.

This chain uses TRBV13 with TRBJ1-4; D remains unclear. Germline assignment: CDR1 PRHDT and CDR2 FYEKMQ (reference sequence). Trimming removed 5 bases at V and 7 bases at J, with 11 bases between. The CDR3 loop spans 13 amino acids. The DNA for the CDR3 is TGTGCCAGCAGCGACGGGATGTGTGAAAAACTGTTTTTT. Encoded protein: CASSDGMCEKLFF.

The rearrangement uses TRBV30 and TRBJ1-5; 8 bases align to TRBD1. The CDR3 consists of 14 residues. Germline CDR1 GTSNPN, CDR2 SVGIG (reference sequence). The V segment lost 4 bases and the J segment 6 bases; nucleotides outside the gene matches: 8. CDR3 loop: CAWTRGQGGQPQHF. The CDR3 DNA is TGTGCCTGGACCAGGGGGCAGGGAGGTCAGCCCCAGCATTTT. The full variable domain, with the rest looked up from reference TRBV30 and TRBJ1-5, is SQTIHQWPATLVQPVGSPLSLECTVEGTSNPNLYWYRQAAGRGLQLLFYSVGIGQISSEVPQNLSASRPQDRQFILSSKKLLLSDSGFYLCAWTRGQGGQPQHFGDGTRLSIL.

J is TRBJ2-1 and V is TRBV7-9; 8 bases are shared with TRBD2. The junction had 14 bases not matched to a gene; V was cut back by 5 bases and J by 8 bases. This CDR3 contains 16 residues. Germline V gives CDR1 SEHNR, CDR2 FQNEAQ (reference sequence). The CDR3 nucleotides read TGTGCCAGCAGCCTGTCCGGGACTAGTTCTCTCCATGAGCAGTTCTTC. Translating it yields CASSLSGTSSLHEQFF.

The gene calls are TRBV5-1 and TRBJ2-7; D tentatively fits TRBD1 or TRBD2 (5 bases each). The germline V gene has CDR1 SGHRS and CDR2 YFSETQ. The CDR3 is made up of 15 amino acids. V lost 4 bases, J lost 2 bases, and 16 bases lay in between. For the CDR3, the DNA is TGCGCCAGCAGCGCAAGCAGGGAGATAGCCTACGAGCAGTACTTC. Translating it yields CASSASREIAYEQYF. Drawing the rest from reference TRBV5-1 and TRBJ2-7, the complete variable domain is KAGVTQTPRYLIKTRGQQVTLSCSPISGHRSVSWYQQTPGQGLQFLFEYFSETQRNKGNFPGRFSGRQFSNSRSEMNVSTLELGDSALYLCASSASREIAYEQYFGPGTRLTVT.

The chain uses TRBV10-1 and TRBJ1-2; the D gene is possibly TRBD1 (5 bases). The CDR3 sequence is 13 residues long. The germline V gene encodes CDR1 WNHNN and CDR2 SYGVQD (reference sequence). Trimming took 0 bases from V and 7 from J, leaving 9 bases between them. CDR3 bases: TGCGCCAGCAGTGAGTCGCCCGGGGGTGGCTACACCTTC. Its protein product is CASSESPGGGYTF.

V and J are TRBV9 and TRBJ2-1; D uncertain. Germline V gives CDR1 SGDLS, CDR2 YYNGEE. Trimming shortened V by 0 bases and J by 5 bases, and 12 bases separated the two germline ends. CDR3 length: 15 residues. This chain's CDR3 is CASSVGRSPDNEQFF. The CDR3 nucleotides read TGTGCCAGCAGCGTAGGTCGGTCCCCCGACAATGAGCAGTTCTTC.

This chain uses TRBV7-6 with TRBJ2-2, with D perhaps matching TRBD1 (6 bases). Germline loops: CDR1 SGHVS, CDR2 FNYEAQ. This CDR3 contains 14 residues. The V and J ends lost 9 bases and 5 bases respectively, with 16 bases between them. CDR3 sequence: CASQTGLETGELFF. The CDR3 DNA reads as TGTGCCAGTCAGACAGGCCTAGAGACCGGGGAGCTGTTTTTT.

This chain connects TRBV9 to TRBJ1-4; D not certain. CDR1 SGDLS and CDR2 YYNGEE come from the germline V gene. The CDR3 consists of 15 residues. The V gene lost 2 bases and the J gene lost 0 bases, with 8 bases spanning the gap. CDR3 nucleotides: TGTGCCAGCAGCGTCAACTCTGCAACTAATGAAAAACTGTTTTTT. It translates to CASSVNSATNEKLFF.

The genes are TRBV28 and TRBJ1-1; D remains ambiguous. The CDR3 has 15 residues. Germline V gives CDR1 MDHEN, CDR2 SYDVKM. V was pared by 2 bases and J by 11 bases, with 21 bases between. DNA for the CDR3: TGTGCCAGCAGTTTAAATGAAGTAAGCGTCGAGAGGGCTTTCTTT. This encodes CASSLNEVSVERAFF. Combining the CDR3 with reference TRBV28 and TRBJ1-1 gives the whole variable domain DVKVTQSSRYLVKRTGEKVFLECVQDMDHENMFWYRQDPGLGLRLIYFSYDVKMKEKGDIPEGYSVSREKKERFSLILESASTNQTSMYLCASSLNEVSVERAFFGQGTRLTVV.

The chain employs TRBV19 and TRBJ2-7; maybe TRBD1 (6 bases). This CDR3 is 13 amino acids long. Germline CDR1 and CDR2: LNHDA and SQIVND (reference sequence). V dropped 3 bases and J dropped 3 bases, with 9 bases sitting between them. The CDR3 spells CASSINRDYEQYF. In nucleotides, the CDR3 is TGTGCCAGTAGTATCAACAGGGACTACGAGCAGTACTTC.

On this clone itself: Within the sample, other DNA sequences also encode this same CDR3. V usage is TRBV30 and J usage is TRBJ2-7, with D possibly being TRBD1 (5 bases). Germline CDR1 GTSNPN, CDR2 SVGIG (reference sequence). The CDR3 totals 11 residues. V lost 3 bases, J lost 5 bases, and 8 bases lay in between. As DNA, the CDR3 is TGTGCCTGGAGCCAGGGTAACGAGCAGTACTTC. The encoded protein is CAWSQGNEQYF.

The genes are TRBV6-5 and TRBJ1-1, with D possibly TRBD1 on 6 matching bases. V was clipped by 2 bases and J by 5 bases, with 9 bases between them. CDR1 and CDR2 (germline): MNHEY, SVGAGI. The CDR3 has 13 amino acids. This chain's CDR3 is CASSYAQGTEAFF. The CDR3 region has the DNA TGTGCCAGCAGTTACGCACAGGGAACTGAAGCTTTCTTT.

This chain uses TRBV7-4 with TRBJ2-5; D gene unclear. The CDR3 loop spans 15 amino acids. Trimming removed 5 bases at V and 6 bases at J, with 19 bases between. Looked up from germline, CDR1 is SGHVT and CDR2 is SQSDAQ. CDR3 nucleotide sequence: TGTGCCAGCAGCGAAAGGACCGGAGTTTTGAAGACCCAGTACTTC. Translating it yields CASSERTGVLKTQYF.

The chain recombines TRBV6-1 with TRBJ1-3; D call uncertain. Trimming shortened V by 0 bases and J by 1 base, and 10 bases separated the two germline ends. The length of the CDR3 is 16 residues. Germline V lookup: CDR1 MNHNS, CDR2 SASEGT. As DNA, the CDR3 is TGTGCCAGCAGTGAAGCGGGCCCCGTATCTGGAAACACCATATATTTT. Protein: CASSEAGPVSGNTIYF.

This clone was seen only once. The rearrangement joins TRBV30 to TRBJ2-7; the D is unclear. The V and J ends lost 2 bases and 5 bases respectively, with 16 bases between them. Germline-derived CDR1 and CDR2 are GTSNPN and SVGIG (reference sequence). The CDR3 extends over 14 amino acids. In DNA form, the CDR3 reads TGTGCCTGGAGTAAGGCCAATGGCGGCCACGAGCAGTACTTC. It codes for CAWSKANGGHEQYF.

The chain employs TRBV4-3 and TRBJ2-1, with 7 bases that match TRBD2. Germline CDR1 reads LGHNA; CDR2 reads YSLEER. With V trimmed by 0 bases and J by 6 bases, 11 bases remained unmatched. The CDR3 covers 17 residues. CDR3 residues: CASSQDGRGGEANEQFF. The DNA for the CDR3 is TGCGCCAGCAGCCAAGACGGCCGGGGAGGGGAAGCCAATGAGCAGTTCTTC.

This clone was detected a few times. The chain is built from TRBV27 and TRBJ2-1, with D tentatively TRBD2 (6 bases). The CDR3 covers 16 residues. CDR1 and CDR2 from the germline V gene are MNHEY and SMNVEV (reference sequence). Trimming pared 8 bases from V and 0 bases from J, leaving 17 bases between. The CDR3 bases are TGTGCCAGCTCCCATGGAGGGGCAAGCTCCTACAATGAGCAGTTCTTC. It yields the protein CASSHGGASSYNEQFF.

The DNA for the CDR3 is TGCGCCAGCAGCCTAGAGGACACCGGGGAGCTGTTTTTT. Amino acid sequence: CASSLEDTGELFF. This rearrangement joins TRBV4-1 to TRBJ2-2, with D unclear. Trimming took off 4 bases at V and 3 bases at J, with 6 bases between the two ends. CDR1 MGHRA and CDR2 YSYEKL come from the germline V gene. This CDR3 comprises 13 residues.

The chain joins TRBV6-4 to TRBJ1-6; D is possibly TRBD1 (5 bases). Germline V gene lookup returns CDR1 MRHNA and CDR2 SNTAGT. This CDR3 is built from 16 residues. The V end was cut by 5 bases, the J end by 0 bases, with 11 bases between. The CDR3 bases are TGTGCCAGCAGTCCCCGCGGGGGCTCCTATAATTCACCCCTCCACTTT. Translation gives CASSPRGGSYNSPLHF.

The chain carries TRBV14 and TRBJ2-1, with TRBD2 identical over 8 bases. Per germline, CDR1 SGHDN and CDR2 FVKESK. J gave up 6 bases and V 2 bases, and 12 bases lay outside the gene matches. There are 17 residues in the CDR3. The CDR3 region has the DNA TGTGCCAGCAGCCAACATTCAAAGCGGGAGTATTTCAATGAGCAGTTCTTC. Its protein product is CASSQHSKREYFNEQFF.

V gene TRBV5-1 combines with J gene TRBJ2-3, with D maybe TRBD1 (6 bases). Germline V lookup: CDR1 SGHRS, CDR2 YFSETQ. The CDR3 runs to 15 residues. The germline V and J ends were trimmed by 0 bases and 4 bases, with 12 bases remaining between them. The CDR3 is CASSLGGGAPDTQYF. CDR3 DNA: TGCGCCAGCAGCTTGGGTGGGGGCGCGCCAGATACGCAGTATTTT.